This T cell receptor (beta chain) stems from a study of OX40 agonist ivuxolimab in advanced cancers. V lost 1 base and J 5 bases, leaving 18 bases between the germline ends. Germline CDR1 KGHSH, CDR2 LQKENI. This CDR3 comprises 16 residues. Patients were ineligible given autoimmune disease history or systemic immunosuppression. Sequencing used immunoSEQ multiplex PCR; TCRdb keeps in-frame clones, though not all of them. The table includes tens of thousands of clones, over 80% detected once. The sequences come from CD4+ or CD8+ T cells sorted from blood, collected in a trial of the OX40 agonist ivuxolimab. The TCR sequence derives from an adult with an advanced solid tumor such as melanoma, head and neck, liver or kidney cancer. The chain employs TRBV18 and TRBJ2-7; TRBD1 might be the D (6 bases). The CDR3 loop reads CASSPRVHTGYNEQYF. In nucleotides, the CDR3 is TGTGCCAGCTCACCACGAGTCCACACAGGGTACAACGAGCAGTACTTC.